This T cell receptor (beta chain) came from a study of blood T cells in healthy people across ages. With a J-beta primer mix and a sample-barcoded 5' primer, a second PCR ran 7 to 11 cycles. Each cDNA was tagged by a template-switch adaptor containing 12 random nucleotides. A single record per CDR3 protein comes from TCRdb applying MiXCR to the 5' RACE reads. The repertoire has about 730,000 distinct CDR3 sequences, approximately 39% of them found once; the top ten carry 20%. General study findings and limits: Percentage of naive T cells showed a strong correlation with TCR beta diversity.

Researchers isolated at least 7 million PBMCs per sample. V lost 1 base, J lost 8 bases, and 16 bases stayed unmatched. CDR1 SGHDT and CDR2 YYEEEE come from the germline V gene. This CDR3 is 18 amino acids long. Comments on this clonotype: The antigen is undetermined.

The sample comprised blood. This TCR came from a woman in her sixties in good health. The chain couples TRBV5-6 to TRBJ2-3, with 10 bases aligning to TRBD2. CDR3 nucleotide sequence: TGTGCCAGCAGCTTGCTATCCAGGCGTCTAGCGGGGGATGGTACGCAGTATTTT. Translation: CASSLLSRRLAGDGTQYF.